This T cell receptor beta chain was documented in a study of CD8 T cells in Susac syndrome. The authors reverse transcribed roughly 0.5 to 1 ug RNA with random hexamers. Amplification of TCR beta CDR3 was carried out by immunoSEQ multiplex PCR, which covered 54 Vbeta and 13 Jbeta segments. One entry per CDR3 protein, called by TCRdb with MiXCR from the immunoSEQ multiplex PCR reads. The sample includes about 250,000 distinct CDR3 sequences, around 93% of them seen just once. The J segment lost 6 bases and the V segment lost 2 bases, leaving 3 bases of the junction unmatched. The CDR3 runs to 14 residues. Germline V lookup: CDR1 SGDLS, CDR2 YYNGEE.

The clonotype comes from a human donor with multiple sclerosis. The genes are TRBV9 and TRBJ2-2, with TRBD2 matching 8 bases. Material: CD4+ T cells from PBMCs. The CDR3 coding sequence is TGTGCCAGCAGCGTTAGCGGGACGGCCGGGGAGCTGTTTTTT. Protein: CASSVSGTAGELFF.